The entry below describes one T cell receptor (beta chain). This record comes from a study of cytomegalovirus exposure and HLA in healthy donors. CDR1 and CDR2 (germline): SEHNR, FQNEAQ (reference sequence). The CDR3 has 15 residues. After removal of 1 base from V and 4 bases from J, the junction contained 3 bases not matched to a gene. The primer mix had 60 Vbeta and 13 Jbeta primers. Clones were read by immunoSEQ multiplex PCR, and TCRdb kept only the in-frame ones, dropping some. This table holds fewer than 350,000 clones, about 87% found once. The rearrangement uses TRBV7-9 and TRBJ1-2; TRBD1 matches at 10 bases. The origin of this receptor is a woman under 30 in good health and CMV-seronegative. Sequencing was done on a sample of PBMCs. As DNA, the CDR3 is TGTGCCAGCAGCTTAGGGACAGGGGGTAGCTATGGCTACACCTTC. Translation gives CASSLGTGGSYGYTF.